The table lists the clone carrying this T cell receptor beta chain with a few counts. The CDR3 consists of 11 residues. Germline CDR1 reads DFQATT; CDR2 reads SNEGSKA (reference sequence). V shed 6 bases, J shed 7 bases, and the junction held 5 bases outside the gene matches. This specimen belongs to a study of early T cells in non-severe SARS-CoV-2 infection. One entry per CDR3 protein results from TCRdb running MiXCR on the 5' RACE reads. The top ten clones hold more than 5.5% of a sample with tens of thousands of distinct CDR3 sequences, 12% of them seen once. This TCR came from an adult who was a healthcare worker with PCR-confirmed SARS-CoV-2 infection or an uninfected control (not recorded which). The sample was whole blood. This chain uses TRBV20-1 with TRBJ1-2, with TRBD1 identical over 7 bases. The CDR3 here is CSAPQGIGYTF. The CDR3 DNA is TGCAGTGCCCCACAGGGGATTGGCTACACCTTC.